The 3 T cell receptor beta chains presented below share a single source sample, sequenced in a study of blood T cell repertoires in COVID-19. The method was immunoSEQ multiplex PCR; TCRdb's version includes in-frame clones alone and lacks a portion of them. The data show approximately 110,000 clones, 80% to 90% seen once. The sample taken for sequencing was peripheral blood. All receptors come from a woman at least 80 years old with acute or convalescent COVID-19.

The rearrangement links TRBV11-3 to TRBJ2-3; 7 bases match TRBD2. CDR3 size: 16 residues. Germline CDR1 reads SGHNT; CDR2 reads YENEEA. The ends lost 1 base at V and 2 bases at J; junction bases unmatched: 6. As DNA, the CDR3 is TGTGCCAGCAGCTTAGGTGGCGGGGGAAACACAGATACGCAGTATTTT. Its translation is CASSLGGGGNTDTQYF.

The V gene is TRBV10-3, the J gene TRBJ1-5, with 8 positions matching TRBD1. CDR1 and CDR2 from the germline V gene are ENHRY and SYGVKD. Trimming cost V 6 bases and J 4 bases; bases outside gene matches: 5. This CDR3 comprises 14 residues. The chain's CDR3 is CAIRPDRGNQPQHF. CDR3 DNA: TGTGCCATCAGACCCGACAGGGGTAATCAGCCCCAGCATTTT.

The chain employs TRBV5-6 and TRBJ2-1, with D possibly being TRBD2 (5 bases). The CDR3 is made up of 13 amino acids. Trimming left V 0 bases short and J 8 bases short, with 9 bases between. The germline V gene has CDR1 SGHDT and CDR2 YYEEEE. CDR3 sequence reads: CASSLGLAYEQFF. CDR3 nucleotides: TGTGCCAGCAGCTTGGGGCTAGCCTATGAGCAGTTCTTC.